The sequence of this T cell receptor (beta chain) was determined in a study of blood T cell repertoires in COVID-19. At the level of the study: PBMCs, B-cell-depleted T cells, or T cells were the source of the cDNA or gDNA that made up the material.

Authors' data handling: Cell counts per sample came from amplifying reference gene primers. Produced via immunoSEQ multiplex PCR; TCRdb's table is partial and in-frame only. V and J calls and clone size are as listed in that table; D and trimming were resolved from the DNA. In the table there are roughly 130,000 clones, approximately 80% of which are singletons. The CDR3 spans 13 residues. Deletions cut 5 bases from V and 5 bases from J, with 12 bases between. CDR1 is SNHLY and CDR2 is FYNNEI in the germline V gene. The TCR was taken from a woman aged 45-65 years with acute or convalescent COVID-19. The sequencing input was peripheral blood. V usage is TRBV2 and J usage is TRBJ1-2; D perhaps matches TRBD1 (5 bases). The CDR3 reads CASSSTVGYGYTF. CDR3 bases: TGTGCCAGCAGTTCGACAGTTGGGTATGGCTACACCTTC.